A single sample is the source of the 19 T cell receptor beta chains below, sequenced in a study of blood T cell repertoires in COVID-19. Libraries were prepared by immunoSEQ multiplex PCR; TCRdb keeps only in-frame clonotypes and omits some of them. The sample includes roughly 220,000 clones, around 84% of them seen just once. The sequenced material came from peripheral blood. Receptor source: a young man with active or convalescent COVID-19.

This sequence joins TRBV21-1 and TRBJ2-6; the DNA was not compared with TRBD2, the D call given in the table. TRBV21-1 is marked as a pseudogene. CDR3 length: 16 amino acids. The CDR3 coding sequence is TGTGCCAGCAGCTTTTCCCGGGGGTCTGGGGCCAACGTCCTGACTTTC. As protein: CASSFSRGSGANVLTF.

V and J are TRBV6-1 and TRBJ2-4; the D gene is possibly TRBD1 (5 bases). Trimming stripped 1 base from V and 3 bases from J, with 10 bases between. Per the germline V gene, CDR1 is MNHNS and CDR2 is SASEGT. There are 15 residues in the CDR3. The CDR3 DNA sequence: TGTGCCAGCAGTGAAGAACTGACAGTCAAAAACATTCAGTACTTC. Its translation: CASSEELTVKNIQYF.

The CDR3, as DNA: TGCGCCAGCAGCCAAGTAAAGAAACTCACCAGCACAGATACGCAGTATTTT. This translates into CASSQVKKLTSTDTQYF. This chain joins TRBV4-3 and TRBJ2-3; unclear D gene. Per the germline V gene, CDR1 is LGHNA and CDR2 is YSLEER. The CDR3 contains 17 residues. V gave up 1 base and J gave up 0 bases, with 14 bases separating them.

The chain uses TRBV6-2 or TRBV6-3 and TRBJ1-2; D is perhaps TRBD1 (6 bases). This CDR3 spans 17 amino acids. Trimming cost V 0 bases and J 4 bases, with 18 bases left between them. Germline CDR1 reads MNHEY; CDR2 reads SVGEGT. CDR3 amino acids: CASSYSTRKQGTYGYTF. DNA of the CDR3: TGTGCCAGCAGTTACTCGACGAGAAAACAGGGAACCTATGGCTACACCTTC.

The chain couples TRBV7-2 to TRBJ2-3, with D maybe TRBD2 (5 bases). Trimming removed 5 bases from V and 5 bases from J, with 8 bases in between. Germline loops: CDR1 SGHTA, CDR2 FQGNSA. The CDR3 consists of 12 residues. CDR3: CASSRTRDTQYF. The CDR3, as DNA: TGTGCCAGCAGCCGAACTAGAGATACGCAGTATTTT.

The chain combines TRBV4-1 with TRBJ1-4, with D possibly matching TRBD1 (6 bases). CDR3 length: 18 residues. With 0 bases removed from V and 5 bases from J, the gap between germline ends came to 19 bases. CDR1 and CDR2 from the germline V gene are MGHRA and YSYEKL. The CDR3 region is CASSQDSSWTALNEKLFF. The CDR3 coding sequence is TGCGCCAGCAGCCAAGATAGTTCGTGGACAGCCCTGAATGAAAAACTGTTTTTT.

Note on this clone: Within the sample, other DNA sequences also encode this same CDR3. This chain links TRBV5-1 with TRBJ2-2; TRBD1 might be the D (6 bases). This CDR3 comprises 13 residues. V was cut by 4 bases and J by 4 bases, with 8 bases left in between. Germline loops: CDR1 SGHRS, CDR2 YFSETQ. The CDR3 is CASSPGVTGELFF. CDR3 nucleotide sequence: TGCGCCAGCAGCCCAGGGGTCACCGGGGAGCTGTTTTTT.

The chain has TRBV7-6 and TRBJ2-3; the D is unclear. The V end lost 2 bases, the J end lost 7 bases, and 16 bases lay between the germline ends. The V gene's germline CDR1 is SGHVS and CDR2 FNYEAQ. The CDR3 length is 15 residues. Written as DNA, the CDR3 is TGTGCCAGCAGCTTACGACAACCAGGTCGAAATACGCAGTATTTT. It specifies CASSLRQPGRNTQYF.

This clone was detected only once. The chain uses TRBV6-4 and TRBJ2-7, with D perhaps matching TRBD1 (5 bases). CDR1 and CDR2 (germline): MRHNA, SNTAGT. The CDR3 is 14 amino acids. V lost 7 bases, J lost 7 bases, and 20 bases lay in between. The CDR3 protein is CASIIGAGFWEQYF. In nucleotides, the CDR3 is TGTGCCAGCATTATAGGGGCAGGTTTCTGGGAGCAGTACTTC.

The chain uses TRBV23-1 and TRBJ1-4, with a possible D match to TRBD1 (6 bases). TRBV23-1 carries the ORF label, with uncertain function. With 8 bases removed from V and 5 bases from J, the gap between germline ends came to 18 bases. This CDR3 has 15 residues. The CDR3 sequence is CASGAYCQGNEKLFF. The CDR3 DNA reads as TGCGCCAGCGGTGCCTACTGTCAGGGGAATGAAAAACTGTTTTTT.

The CDR3 loop reads CASSYSGPGDEKLFF. As DNA, the CDR3 is TGTGCCAGCAGTTACTCAGGCCCGGGGGATGAAAAACTGTTTTTT. V gene TRBV6-5 combines with J gene TRBJ1-4, with D possibly being TRBD1 (5 bases). Germline values: CDR1 MNHEY, CDR2 SVGAGI. The CDR3 covers 15 residues. The V end was cut by 0 bases, the J end by 6 bases, with 11 bases between.

This CDR3 is CASSQDGGTFTYEQYF. For the CDR3, the DNA is TGCGCCAGCAGCCAAGATGGCGGGACTTTTACCTACGAGCAGTACTTC. The chain employs TRBV4-3 and TRBJ2-7; the D gene is possibly TRBD2 (6 bases). The CDR3 consists of 16 residues. CDR1 LGHNA and CDR2 YSLEER come from the germline V gene. With 0 bases removed from V and 2 bases from J, the gap between germline ends came to 14 bases.

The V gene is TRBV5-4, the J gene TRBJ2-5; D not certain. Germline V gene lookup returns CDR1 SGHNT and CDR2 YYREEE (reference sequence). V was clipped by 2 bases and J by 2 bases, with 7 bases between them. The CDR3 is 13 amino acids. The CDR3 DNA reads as TGTGCCAGCAGCTTTGGTACACAAGAGACCCAGTACTTC. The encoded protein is CASSFGTQETQYF.

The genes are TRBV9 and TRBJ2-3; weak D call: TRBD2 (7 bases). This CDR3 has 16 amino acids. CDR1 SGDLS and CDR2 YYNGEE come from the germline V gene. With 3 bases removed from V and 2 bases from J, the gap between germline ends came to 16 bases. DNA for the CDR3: TGTGCCAGCAGCGAGGGAGGGGGACCTTACACAGATACGCAGTATTTT. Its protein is CASSEGGGPYTDTQYF.

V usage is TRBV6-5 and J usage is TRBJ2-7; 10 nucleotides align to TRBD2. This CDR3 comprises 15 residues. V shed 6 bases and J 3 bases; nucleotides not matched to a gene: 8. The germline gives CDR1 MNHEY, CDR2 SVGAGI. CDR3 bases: TGTGCCAGCAGCCTCGGGACTAGCGCAATCTACGAGCAGTACTTC. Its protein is CASSLGTSAIYEQYF.

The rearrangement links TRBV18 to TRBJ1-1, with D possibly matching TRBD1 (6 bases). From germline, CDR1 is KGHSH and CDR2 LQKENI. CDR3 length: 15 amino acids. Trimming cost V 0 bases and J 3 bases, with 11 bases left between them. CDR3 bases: TGTGCCAGCTCACCACCCCTAGACAGGTACACTGAAGCTTTCTTT. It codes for CASSPPLDRYTEAFF. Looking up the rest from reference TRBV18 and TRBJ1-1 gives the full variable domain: NAGVMQNPRHLVRRRGQEARLRCSPMKGHSHVYWYRQLPEEGLKFMVYLQKENIIDESGMPKERFSAEFPKEGPSILRIQQVVRGDSAAYFCASSPPLDRYTEAFFGQGTRLTVV.

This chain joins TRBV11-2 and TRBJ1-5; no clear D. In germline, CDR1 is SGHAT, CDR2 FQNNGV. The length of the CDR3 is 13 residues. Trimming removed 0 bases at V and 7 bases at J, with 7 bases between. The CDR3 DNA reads TGTGCCAGCAGCTTAGATCAGGCCCAGCCCCAGCATTTT. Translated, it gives CASSLDQAQPQHF.

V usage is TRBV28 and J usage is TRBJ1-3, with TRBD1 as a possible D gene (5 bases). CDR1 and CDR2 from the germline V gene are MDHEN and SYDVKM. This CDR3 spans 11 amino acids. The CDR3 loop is CALRGGNTIYF. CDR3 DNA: TGTGCTTTAAGGGGTGGAAACACCATATATTTT. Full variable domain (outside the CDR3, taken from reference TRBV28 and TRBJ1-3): DVKVTQSSRYLVKRTGEKVFLECVQDMDHENMFWYRQDPGLGLRLIYFSYDVKMKEKGDIPEGYSVSREKKERFSLILESASTNQTSMYLCALRGGNTIYFGEGSWLTVV.

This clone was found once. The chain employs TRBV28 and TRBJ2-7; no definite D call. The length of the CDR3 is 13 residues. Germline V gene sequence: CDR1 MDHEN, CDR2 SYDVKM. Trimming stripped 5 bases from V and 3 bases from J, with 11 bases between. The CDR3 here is CASSRSGFYEQYF. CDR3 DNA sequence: TGTGCCAGCAGTCGCTCCGGGTTCTACGAGCAGTACTTC.